This TCR beta chain was recorded in a study of cytomegalovirus exposure and HLA in healthy donors. This CDR3 has 16 amino acids. The V end lost 2 bases, the J end lost 1 base, and 15 bases lay between the germline ends. CDR1 is SGDLS, CDR2 YYNGEE, per germline. With regard to this clone: Its matching antigen is unknown.

The PCR employed 60 Vbeta primers together with 13 Jbeta primers. Here immunoSEQ multiplex PCR was the method, and the copy in TCRdb shows in-frame clones only, minus some. The sample lists 150,000 to 200,000 clones, less than 80% seen once, with over 2.5% in the top ten. Broader study findings: In an earlier analysis, in some 500 donors, most V segments appeared productive either ~87% or ~30% of the time. Most TCR sequences proved rare, with some public TCRs found in many donors.

Input material: PBMCs. The sequence was obtained from a man aged 40-55 years in good health and CMV-seronegative. This chain joins TRBV9 and TRBJ1-1; TRBD1 might be the D (5 bases). CDR3 region: CASSVHLGLGNTEAFF. The CDR3 region has the DNA TGTGCCAGCAGCGTCCACCTGGGGCTTGGGAACACTGAAGCTTTCTTT. Filled out from reference TRBV9 and TRBJ1-1, the complete variable domain reads DSGVTQTPKHLITATGQRVTLRCSPRSGDLSVYWYQQSLDQGLQFLIQYYNGEERAKGNILERFSAQQFPDLHSELNLSSLELGDSALYFCASSVHLGLGNTEAFFGQGTRLTVV.